This T cell receptor beta chain was sequenced for a study of T cells in localized non-small cell lung cancer. Study-wide findings and caveats: For the top 100 tumor clones, a median roughly 56 also appeared in adjacent lung. A raised T cell density in blood coincided with lengthier overall survival. Because researchers sequenced only one region of the tumor, heterogeneity is still possible. Tumor showed lower T cell clonality than uninvolved adjacent lung, where it was highest.

In its sample, this clone ranks as large (0.1 to 1%). The antigen is undetermined. The protocol was immunoSEQ multiplex PCR, while the TCRdb copy is restricted to in-frame clones and leaves out a portion. Of 810 or so clones in the sample, around 27% were seen once. Germline values: CDR1 SGDLS, CDR2 YYNGEE. Trimming removed 0 bases at V and 0 bases at J, with 8 bases between. This CDR3 has 15 residues. The receptor comes from a man aged 35 to 69 with stage III lung adenocarcinoma. This material consisted of lung tumor tissue, taken before any cancer treatment. V is TRBV9 and J is TRBJ2-3, with D unclear. The CDR3 sequence: CASSVVGTSTDTQYF. The CDR3 bases are TGTGCCAGCAGCGTAGTTGGAACTAGCACAGATACGCAGTATTTT.